Sequencing of this T cell receptor beta chain was carried out in a study of OX40 agonist ivuxolimab in advanced cancers. Overall study findings and caveats: Relative to CD4+ cells, CD8+ T cells on average had more expanded clones.

Method: immunoSEQ multiplex PCR; TCRdb's copy keeps in-frame clones and lacks some. The sample lists 10,000 to 11,000 clones, roughly 69% occurring once. This CDR3 is 14 amino acids long. V lost 3 bases and J lost 3, with 11 bases in between. Germline V CDR1 and CDR2: LNHDA, SQIVND (reference sequence). Turning to this clone: The antigen is not known.

The receptor comes from an adult with an advanced solid tumor such as melanoma, head and neck, liver or kidney cancer. V is TRBV19 and J is TRBJ2-5; D ambiguous. This sample comprised CD4+ or CD8+ T cells sorted from blood, obtained in a trial of the OX40 agonist ivuxolimab. This CDR3 reads CASSMDWREETQYF. The CDR3 DNA follows: TGTGCCAGTAGTATGGATTGGCGAGAAGAGACCCAGTACTTC. Looking up the rest from reference TRBV19 and TRBJ2-5 gives the full variable domain: DGGITQSPKYLFRKEGQNVTLSCEQNLNHDAMYWYRQDPGQGLRLIYYSQIVNDFQKGDIAEGYSVSREKKESFPLTVTSAQKNPTAFYLCASSMDWREETQYFGPGTRLLVL.